These 13 T cell receptor beta chains were sequenced from one sample in a study of blood T cells in healthy people across ages (dated by TCRdb to 2015 to 2017). The library was obtained by 5' RACE. TCRdb names Illumina HiSeq 2500 as the instrument used. A second PCR of about 6 to 11 cycles was run with a J-beta primer mix and a sample-barcoded 5' primer. TCRdb cleaned the public reads at Q25 with fastp, built clones with MiXCR and kept in-frame beta chains. Rows with one shared CDR3 protein collapse into an entry with the most common genes and DNA. This sample has more than 700,000 distinct CDR3 sequences in its table, and about 55% of those were observed once. The ten largest clones add up to approximately 41% of the sample. The specimen was blood. Every receptor here comes from a man at least 80 years old in good health.

This rearrangement joins TRBV7-9 to TRBJ2-3; unclear D gene. Trimming took 4 bases from V and 7 from J, leaving 6 bases between them. This CDR3 is 11 amino acids long. Germline values: CDR1 SEHNR, CDR2 FQNEAQ (reference sequence). The CDR3 is CASSSGHTQYF. CDR3 bases: TGTGCCAGCAGCTCCGGCCATACGCAGTATTTT.

In this sample, this clonotype turned up a few times. CDR3 sequence: CSARMTVETQYF. Here the CDR3 DNA reads TGCAGTGCTCGAATGACGGTAGAGACCCAGTACTTC. This chain connects TRBV20-1 to TRBJ2-5; no firm D call. The CDR3 sequence is 12 residues long. Trimming stripped 5 bases from V and 4 bases from J, with 11 bases between. CDR1 and CDR2 (germline): DFQATT, SNEGSKA (reference sequence).

V usage is TRBV20-1 and J usage is TRBJ2-7, with D perhaps matching TRBD1 or TRBD2 (5 bases each). Germline loops: CDR1 DFQATT, CDR2 SNEGSKA (reference sequence). Between the trimmed V and J ends, which lost 3 bases and 3 bases, there was a span of 15 bases. The CDR3 runs 14 residues. The CDR3 protein is CSASSPGRFYEQYF. CDR3 nucleotides: TGCAGTGCTAGCTCACCGGGGCGGTTCTACGAGCAGTACTTC.

Of note for this clonotype: Germline is not matched at one junction end, which may reflect a read error. The rearrangement uses TRBV7-6 and TRBJ1-2, with TRBD1 identical over 9 bases. The CDR3 has 13 amino acids. Germline CDR1 reads SGHVS; CDR2 reads FNYEAQ. This CDR3 reads CAGRVGQGYGYTF. The CDR3, as DNA: TGTGCCGGCAGAGTGGGACAGGGATATGGCTACACCTTC.

V gene TRBV11-2 combines with J gene TRBJ2-3; 9 bases map to TRBD2. The V gene's germline CDR1 is SGHAT and CDR2 FQNNGV. J was trimmed by 0 bases and V by 5 bases; bases with no gene match: 6. CDR3 size: 16 residues. The DNA for the CDR3 is TGTGCCAGCAGCCAGGCGGGGGGGACTAGCACAGATACGCAGTATTTT. Encoded protein: CASSQAGGTSTDTQYF. The variable domain in full, completed from reference TRBV11-2 and TRBJ2-3, reads EAGVAQSPRYKIIEKRQSVAFWCNPISGHATLYWYQQILGQGPKLLIQFQNNGVVDDSQLPKDRFSAERLKGVDSTLKIQPAKLEDSAVYLCASSQAGGTSTDTQYFGPGTRLTVL.

J is TRBJ2-1 and V is TRBV29-1, with 11 bases aligning to TRBD2. The J call may be faulty, since TRBJ2-7 better matches the DNA end. Per germline, CDR1 SQVTM and CDR2 ANQGSEA. The CDR3 extends over 16 amino acids. CDR3 residues: CSVSSGRARSYNEQYF. The DNA of the CDR3 is TGCAGCGTCAGTAGCGGGAGGGCCCGCTCCTACAATGAGCAGTACTTC.

This clonotype was observed a few times. V is TRBV20-1 and J is TRBJ2-1; 8 bases fit TRBD1. With V trimmed by 5 bases and J by 10 bases, 7 bases remained unmatched. The CDR3 runs 12 residues. Germline CDR1 is DFQATT and CDR2 is SNEGSKA (reference sequence). CDR3 nucleotide sequence: TGCAGTGCTCGGACAGGGAGGCCGGAGCAGTTCTTC. It encodes CSARTGRPEQFF.

This clonotype was seen only a few times. The gene calls are TRBV28 and TRBJ2-5; D not resolved. The CDR3 has 15 amino acids. Germline values: CDR1 MDHEN, CDR2 SYDVKM. V was pared by 4 bases and J by 4 bases, with 16 bases between. CDR3 sequence: CASSSPVGAIETQYF. As DNA, the CDR3 is TGTGCCAGCAGTTCACCCGTGGGCGCAATAGAGACCCAGTACTTC.

This clonotype turned up a few times. The rearrangement joins TRBV29-1 to TRBJ2-1, with 7 bases identical to TRBD2. The DNA matches TRBJ2-7 better at its end, which makes the J call doubtful. CDR1 SQVTM and CDR2 ANQGSEA come from the germline V gene. The CDR3 loop spans 17 amino acids. The CDR3 is CSVPGGAGMSSYNEQYF. The CDR3 nucleotides are TGCAGCGTCCCCGGGGGAGCGGGGATGAGCTCCTACAATGAGCAGTACTTC.

V is TRBV10-3 and J is TRBJ2-1, with 10 bases aligning to TRBD2. Losses at the gene ends were 3 bases for V and 6 bases for J; bases not matched to a gene: 5. This CDR3 comprises 15 residues. CDR1 and CDR2 (germline): ENHRY, SYGVKD. The DNA of the CDR3 is TGTGCCATCAGTGAAAGCAGCGGGAGGGGCAATGAGCAGTTCTTC. It translates to CAISESSGRGNEQFF.

The chain carries TRBV9 and TRBJ2-7, with D perhaps matching TRBD2 (6 bases). Germline V gene sequence: CDR1 SGDLS, CDR2 YYNGEE. V was shortened by 0 bases and J by 0 bases, with 13 bases between the two germline ends. The CDR3 has 16 amino acids. Written as DNA, the CDR3 is TGTGCCAGCAGCGTAGGCCCCGCGGGGTCCTCCTACGAGCAGTACTTC. It yields the protein CASSVGPAGSSYEQYF.

The chain combines TRBV27 with TRBJ2-1, with TRBD1 matching over 7 bases. Germline CDR1 reads MNHEY; CDR2 reads SMNVEV (reference sequence). CDR3 size: 16 residues. J gave up 6 bases and V 5 bases, and 13 bases lay outside the gene matches. CDR3 in amino acids: CASSPDRGGWGNEQFF. The CDR3 DNA follows: TGTGCCAGCAGTCCCGACCGAGGGGGCTGGGGCAATGAGCAGTTCTTC.

This clonotype was seen a few times. J is TRBJ2-1 and V is TRBV29-1; weak D call: TRBD1 (7 bases). The CDR3 has 15 amino acids. The ends were cut back, 8 bases at V and 5 bases at J, with 22 bases in the middle. Germline CDR1 is SQVTM and CDR2 is ANQGSEA. CDR3 protein: CSHMPWRGPHNEQFF. The CDR3 DNA reads TGCAGCCACATGCCATGGAGGGGGCCCCACAATGAGCAGTTCTTC.